The clone carrying this T cell receptor (beta chain) was observed a few times. The CDR3 regions of TCR beta were amplified from RNA transcripts. When the TCR CDR3 underwent first-round RT-PCR, the HTBI primer set was used. One entry per CDR3 protein results from TCRdb running MiXCR on the multiplex PCR reads. The sample lists over 150,000 distinct CDR3 sequences, about 15% occurring once. These data come from a study of T cells in Graves' hyperthyroidism and ophthalmopathy. CDR3 length: 18 residues. With V trimmed by 4 bases and J by 4 bases, 9 bases remained unmatched. Germline CDR1 is SGHRS and CDR2 is YFSETQ.

The sequenced sample consisted of blood. The rearrangement links TRBV5-1 to TRBJ2-2; 14 positions agree with TRBD2. The clonotype comes from a woman between 45 and 60 years old with Graves' hyperthyroidism. CDR3 amino acids: CASSLVPGTSGGTGELFF. The CDR3 DNA follows: TGCGCCAGCAGCCTAGTACCCGGGACTAGCGGGGGCACCGGGGAGCTGTTTTTT. The full variable domain, its missing parts supplied by reference TRBV5-1 and TRBJ2-2, is KAGVTQTPRYLIKTRGQQVTLSCSPISGHRSVSWYQQTPGQGLQFLFEYFSETQRNKGNFPGRFSGRQFSNSRSEMNVSTLELGDSALYLCASSLVPGTSGGTGELFFGEGSRLTVL.